This paragraph covers one T cell receptor beta chain sequence. This sample is drawn from a study of T cell responses to AZD1222 COVID-19 vaccine. The J segment lost 4 bases and the V segment lost 2 bases, leaving 5 bases of the junction unmatched. Germline lookup yields CDR1 ENHRY and CDR2 SYGVKD. CDR3 length: 16 amino acids. Produced via immunoSEQ multiplex PCR; TCRdb's table is partial and in-frame only. The table includes about 160,000 clones, 90% to 95% detected once. V gene TRBV10-3 combines with J gene TRBJ1-6; 7 bases align to TRBD1. The TCR was taken from an adult in good health. Sequencing was performed on peripheral blood, taken on day 0 of AZD1222 vaccination. The chain's CDR3 is CAISEEGARYNSPLHF. The CDR3 nucleotides read TGTGCCATCAGTGAGGAGGGGGCACGGTATAATTCACCCCTCCACTTT.